This T cell receptor beta chain was recorded in a study of cytomegalovirus exposure and HLA in healthy donors. This PCR relied on a set of 60 Vbeta primers and 13 Jbeta primers. The assay was immunoSEQ multiplex PCR, and TCRdb's table has in-frame clones only and misses some. The table includes 99,000 or so clones, around 80% detected once. The sample was PBMCs. This clonotype originated in a man aged 55 to 70 in good health and CMV-seropositive.

CDR3 in DNA: TGCGCCGGCTCACGGACAGGGGCCGGCGAGCAGTACTTC. This encodes CAGSRTGAGEQYF. The rearrangement links TRBV5-1 to TRBJ2-7; TRBD1 matches 9 bases. The CDR3 has 13 amino acids. Germline trimming cut 10 bases from V and 6 bases from J; bases unmatched to any gene: 11. From germline, CDR1 is SGHRS and CDR2 YFSETQ.